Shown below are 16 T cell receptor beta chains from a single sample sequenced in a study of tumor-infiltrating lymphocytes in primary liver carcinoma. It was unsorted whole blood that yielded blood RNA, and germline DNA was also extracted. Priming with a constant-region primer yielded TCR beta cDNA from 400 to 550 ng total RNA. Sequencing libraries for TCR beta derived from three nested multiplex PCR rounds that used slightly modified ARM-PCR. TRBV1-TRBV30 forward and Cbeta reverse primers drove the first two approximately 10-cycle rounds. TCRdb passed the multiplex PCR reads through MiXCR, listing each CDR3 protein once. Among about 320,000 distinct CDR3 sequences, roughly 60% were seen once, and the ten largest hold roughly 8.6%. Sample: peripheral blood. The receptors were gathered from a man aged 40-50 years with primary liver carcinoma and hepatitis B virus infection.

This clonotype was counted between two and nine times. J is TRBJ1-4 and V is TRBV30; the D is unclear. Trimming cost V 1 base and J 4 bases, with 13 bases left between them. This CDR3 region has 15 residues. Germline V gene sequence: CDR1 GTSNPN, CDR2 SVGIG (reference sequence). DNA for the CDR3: TGTGCCTGGAGTGCAACCAACAGCGATAATGAAAAACTGTTTTTT. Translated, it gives CAWSATNSDNEKLFF.

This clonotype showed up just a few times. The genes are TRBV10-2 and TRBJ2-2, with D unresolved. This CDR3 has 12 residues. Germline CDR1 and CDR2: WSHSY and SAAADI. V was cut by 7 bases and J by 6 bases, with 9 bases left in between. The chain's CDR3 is CASTLGPGELFF. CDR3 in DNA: TGCGCCAGCACCCTAGGACCCGGGGAGCTGTTTTTT.

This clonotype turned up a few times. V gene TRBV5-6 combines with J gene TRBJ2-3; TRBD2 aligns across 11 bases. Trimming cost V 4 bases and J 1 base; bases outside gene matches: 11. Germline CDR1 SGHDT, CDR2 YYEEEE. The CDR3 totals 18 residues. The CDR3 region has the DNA TGTGCCAGCAGCCGCGGGACTAGCGGCATTATTCGCACAGATACGCAGTATTTT. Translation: CASSRGTSGIIRTDTQYF.

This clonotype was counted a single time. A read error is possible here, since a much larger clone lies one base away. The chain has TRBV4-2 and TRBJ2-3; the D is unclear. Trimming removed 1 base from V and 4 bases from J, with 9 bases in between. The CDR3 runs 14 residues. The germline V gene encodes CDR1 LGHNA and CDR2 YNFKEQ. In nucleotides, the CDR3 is TGTGCCAGCAGCCAAGGACATGGACCAGATACGCAGTATTTT. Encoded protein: CASSQGHGPDTQYF.

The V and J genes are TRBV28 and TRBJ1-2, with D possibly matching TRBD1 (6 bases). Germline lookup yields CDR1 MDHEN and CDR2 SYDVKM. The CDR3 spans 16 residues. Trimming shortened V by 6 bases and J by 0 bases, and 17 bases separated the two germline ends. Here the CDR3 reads CASRSGTLSSNYGYTF. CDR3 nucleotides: TGTGCCAGCAGGTCCGGGACACTTTCTTCTAACTATGGCTACACCTTC.

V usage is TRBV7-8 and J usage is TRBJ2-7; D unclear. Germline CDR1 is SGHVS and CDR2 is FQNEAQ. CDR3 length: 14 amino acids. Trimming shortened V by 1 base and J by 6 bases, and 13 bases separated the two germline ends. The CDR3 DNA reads TGTGCCAGCAGCTTAGGTATCCTCAAGGGCGAGCAGTACTTC. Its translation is CASSLGILKGEQYF.

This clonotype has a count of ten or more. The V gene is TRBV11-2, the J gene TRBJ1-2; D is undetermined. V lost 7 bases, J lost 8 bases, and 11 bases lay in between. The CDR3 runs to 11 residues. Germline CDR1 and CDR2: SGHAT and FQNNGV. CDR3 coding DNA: TGTGCCAGCACTCACCGTCAGGGCTACACCTTC. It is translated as CASTHRQGYTF.

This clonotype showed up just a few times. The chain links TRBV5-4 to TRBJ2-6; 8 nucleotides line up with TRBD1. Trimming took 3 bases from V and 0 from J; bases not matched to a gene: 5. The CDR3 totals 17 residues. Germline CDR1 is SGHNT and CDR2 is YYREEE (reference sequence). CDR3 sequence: CASSSGQGSSGANVLTF. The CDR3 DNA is TGTGCCAGCAGCTCAGGACAGGGCTCCTCTGGGGCCAACGTCCTGACTTTC.

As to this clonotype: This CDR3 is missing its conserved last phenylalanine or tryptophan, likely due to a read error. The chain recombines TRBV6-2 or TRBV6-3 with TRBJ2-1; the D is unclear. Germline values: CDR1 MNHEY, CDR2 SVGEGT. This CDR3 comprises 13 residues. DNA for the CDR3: TGTGCCAGCAGTTCTAAGCTCTACAATGGGCAGTTCCTC. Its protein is CASSSKLYNGQFL.

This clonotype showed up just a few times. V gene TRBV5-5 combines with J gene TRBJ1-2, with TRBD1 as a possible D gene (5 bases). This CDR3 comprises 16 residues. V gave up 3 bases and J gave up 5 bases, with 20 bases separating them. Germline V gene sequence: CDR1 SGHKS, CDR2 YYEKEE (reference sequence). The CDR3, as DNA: TGTGCCAGCAGCTCTGACCGGGGCCCCGGTAGTTATGGCTACACCTTC. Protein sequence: CASSSDRGPGSYGYTF.

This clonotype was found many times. The CDR3 DNA reads as TGTGCCAGCAGCATCTACAGGGGGCAAGAGACCCAGTACTTC. It codes for CASSIYRGQETQYF. The rearrangement uses TRBV5-4 and TRBJ2-5; 8 bases match TRBD1. This CDR3 is built from 14 residues. Germline CDR1 SGHNT, CDR2 YYREEE (reference sequence). J gave up 2 bases and V 4 bases, and 4 bases lay outside the gene matches.

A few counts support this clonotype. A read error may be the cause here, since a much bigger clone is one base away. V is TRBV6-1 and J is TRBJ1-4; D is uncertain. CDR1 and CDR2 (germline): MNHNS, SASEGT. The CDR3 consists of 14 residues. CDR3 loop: CVSSEEVLKQKLFF. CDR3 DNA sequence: TGTGTCAGCAGTGAAGAGGTCCTCAAGCAAAAACTGTTTTTT.

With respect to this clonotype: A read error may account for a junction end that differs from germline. The DNA of the CDR3 is TGTGCCAGCAGCCAAGAGGTCCACGAACAGTACTTC. It is translated as CASSQEVHEQYF. This chain links TRBV4-2 with TRBJ2-7; D ambiguous. The CDR3 length is 12 residues. Germline assignment: CDR1 LGHNA and CDR2 YNFKEQ.

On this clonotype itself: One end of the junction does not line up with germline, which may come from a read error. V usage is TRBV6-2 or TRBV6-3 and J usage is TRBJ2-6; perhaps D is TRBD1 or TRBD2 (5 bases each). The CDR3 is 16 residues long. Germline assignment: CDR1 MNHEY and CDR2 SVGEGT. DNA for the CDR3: TGTGCCAGCAAGGGCAGGTTTCCTTCAGGGACCAACGTCTTGACTTTC. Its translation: CASKGRFPSGTNVLTF.

CDR3 in amino acids: CASSPRTSSTGEQYF. Here the CDR3 DNA reads TGTGCCAGCAGTCCGAGAACGAGTAGCACAGGCGAGCAGTACTTC. The rearrangement joins TRBV28 to TRBJ2-7, with a tentative D call TRBD1 (5 bases). Germline CDR1 reads MDHEN; CDR2 reads SYDVKM. This CDR3 is built from 15 residues. V was cut by 5 bases and J by 6 bases, with 20 bases left in between.

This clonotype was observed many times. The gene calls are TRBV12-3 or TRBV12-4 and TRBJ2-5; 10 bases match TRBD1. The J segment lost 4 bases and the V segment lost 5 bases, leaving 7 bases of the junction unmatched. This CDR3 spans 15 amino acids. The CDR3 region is CASSLLGDRGETQYF. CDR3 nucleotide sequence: TGTGCCAGCAGTCTTTTGGGGGACAGGGGAGAGACCCAGTACTTC.